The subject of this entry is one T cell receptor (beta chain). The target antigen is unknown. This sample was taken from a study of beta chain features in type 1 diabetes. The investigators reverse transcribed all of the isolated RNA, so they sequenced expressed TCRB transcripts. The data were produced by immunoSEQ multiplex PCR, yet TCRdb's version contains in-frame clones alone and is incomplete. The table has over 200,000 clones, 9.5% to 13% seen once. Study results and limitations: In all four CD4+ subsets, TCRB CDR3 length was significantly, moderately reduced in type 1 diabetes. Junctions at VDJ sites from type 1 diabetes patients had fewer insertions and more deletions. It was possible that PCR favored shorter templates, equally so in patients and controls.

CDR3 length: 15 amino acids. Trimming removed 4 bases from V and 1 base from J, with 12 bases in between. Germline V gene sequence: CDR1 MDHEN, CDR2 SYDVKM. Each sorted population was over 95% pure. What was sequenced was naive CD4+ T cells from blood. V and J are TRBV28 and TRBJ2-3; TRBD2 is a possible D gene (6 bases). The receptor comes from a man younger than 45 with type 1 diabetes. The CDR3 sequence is CASSSPRGGTDTQYF. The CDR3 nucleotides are TGTGCCAGCAGTTCCCCGCGGGGCGGCACAGATACGCAGTATTTT.